This T cell receptor (beta chain) was profiled in a study of blood T cell repertoires in COVID-19. The wider study: Spain, Italy and the United States supplied samples that represented acute and convalescent COVID-19. PBMCs, B-cell-depleted T cells, or T cells provided the cDNA or gDNA that made up the material.

The Seattle site enrolled patients during active infection and followed them longitudinally. The germline V gene encodes CDR1 MGHRA and CDR2 YSYEKL. This CDR3 region has 16 residues. Trimming took 3 bases from V and 4 from J; bases not matched to a gene: 6. As handled by the study authors: The authors estimated nucleated cell counts from reference gene primer amplification. Assay: immunoSEQ multiplex PCR; the TCRdb copy retains only in-frame clones and omits some. The D gene and trimming were derived from the DNA, and the V and J assignments and clone size from that table. The table lists about 160,000 clones, 85% to 90% of them singletons. This clone was seen only a few times.

The specimen was peripheral blood. This receptor was taken from a man younger than 35 with COVID-19, enrolled during active disease. The V call is TRBV4-1, the J call TRBJ1-5; 10 nucleotides match TRBD1. CDR3 nucleotide sequence: TGCGCCAGCAGCCACGTGGACAGGGGGACAAATCAGCCCCAGCATTTT. This encodes CASSHVDRGTNQPQHF.